Listed below are T cell receptor beta chains from one sample, sequenced in a study of sequential checkpoint blockade in melanoma. Sequencing was performed with immunoSEQ multiplex PCR; in TCRdb, only in-frame clones are kept and a portion is missing. The data hold under 15,000 clones, with 70% to 80% observed a single time. The sample in question was CD8+ T cells sorted from blood (inferred from file names), obtained from a patient given nivolumab and ipilimumab in sequence. Every receptor here comes from a human donor with melanoma. The CDR3 runs from the conserved cysteine through the conserved F or W. D genes are given only for firm matches. The size entry is marked missing in some rows and otherwise reads once, few, many or a size class.

>TRBV5-5|TRBJ2-5|16|few|TRBD2
TGTGCCAGCAGCTTGGAAGTAGCGGGGGGGCGGGAGACCCAGTACTTC
CASSLEVAGGRETQYF
>TRBV4-1|TRBJ2-1|12|NA|NA
TGCGCCAGCAGCTACACCTACAATGAGCAGTTCTTC
CASSYTYNEQFF
>TRBV5-1|TRBJ2-3|16|once|TRBD2
TGCGCCAGCAGCTTGGCGCTAGCGGGACAGATAGATACGCAGTATTTT
CASSLALAGQIDTQYF
>TRBV25-1|TRBJ2-7|13|NA|NA
TGTGCCAGCAGTCTCGAAGAATTCTACGAGCAGTACTTC
CASSLEEFYEQYF
>TRBV20-1|TRBJ1-1|10|NA|NA
TGCAGTTGGGGCCTCGCTGAAGCTTTCTTT
CSWGLAEAFF
>TRBV5-5|TRBJ1-2|15|NA|NA
TGTGCCAGCAGCTCTCTGATTGGAGTTTCCTATGGCTACACCTTC
CASSSLIGVSYGYTF
>TRBV7-9|TRBJ2-1|12|NA|NA
TGTGCCAGCAGCTCCCCATACAATGAGCAGTTCTTC
CASSSPYNEQFF
>TRBV11-2|TRBJ2-2|15|once|TRBD1
TGTGCCAGCAGCTTAGTCAGGGGGTACACCGGGGAGCTGTTTTTT
CASSLVRGYTGELFF
>TRBV11-2|TRBJ1-2|13|NA|NA
TGTGCCAGCAGCTTGGGGGGTAGCTATGGCTACACCTTC
CASSLGGSYGYTF
>TRBV9|TRBJ1-2|15|NA|TRBD1
TGTGCCAGCAGCCGTTACAGGGGGTCTTCGCGGGGCTACACCTTC
CASSRYRGSSRGYTF
>TRBV9|TRBJ1-1|14|NA|NA
TGTGCCAGCAGCCCGACACAGAAGAACACTGAAGCTTTCTTT
CASSPTQKNTEAFF
>TRBV9|TRBJ2-7|15|few|NA
TGTGCCAGCAGCCTCCGTAGCGGACCCACCTACGAGCAGTACTTC
CASSLRSGPTYEQYF
>TRBV6-1|TRBJ1-5|15|NA|NA
TGTGCCAGCAGCTTATTTGACGGGATGAATCAGCCCCAGCATTTT
CASSLFDGMNQPQHF
>TRBV19|TRBJ2-7|12|few|NA
TGTGCCAGTAGTATCGGGGGAGACGAGCAGTACTTC
CASSIGGDEQYF
>TRBV7-6|TRBJ1-1|14|once|NA
TGTGCCAGCAGCGCACAGGTCATGAACACTGAAGCTTTCTTT
CASSAQVMNTEAFF
>TRBV6-5|TRBJ1-2|12|few|NA
TGTGCCAGCGGGGGGTATAACTATGGCTACACCTTC
CASGGYNYGYTF
>TRBV7-2|TRBJ2-7|13|NA|NA
TGTGCCAGCAGCCCGGGATACCCCTACGAGCAGTACTTC
CASSPGYPYEQYF
>TRBV6-9|TRBJ2-1|12|few|NA
TGTGCCAGCACCTCCTACTACAATGAGCAGTTCTTC
CASTSYYNEQFF
>TRBV2|TRBJ1-1|13|NA|NA
TGTGCCAGCAGTGAATGGGGGGGCACTGAAGCTTTCTTT
CASSEWGGTEAFF
>TRBV19|TRBJ2-1|18|NA|TRBD2
TGTGCCAGTAGTATAGATCTCCTACTAGCGGAGCCAGGTAATGAGCAGTTCTTC
CASSIDLLLAEPGNEQFF
>TRBV6-4|TRBJ1-1|13|NA|NA
TGTGCCAGCAGTGACGCCGGGGGTACTGAAGCTTTCTTT
CASSDAGGTEAFF
>TRBV5-1|TRBJ1-2|13|NA|TRBD1
TGCGCCAGCAGCTGGGACAGGGCCTATGGCTACACCTTC
CASSWDRAYGYTF